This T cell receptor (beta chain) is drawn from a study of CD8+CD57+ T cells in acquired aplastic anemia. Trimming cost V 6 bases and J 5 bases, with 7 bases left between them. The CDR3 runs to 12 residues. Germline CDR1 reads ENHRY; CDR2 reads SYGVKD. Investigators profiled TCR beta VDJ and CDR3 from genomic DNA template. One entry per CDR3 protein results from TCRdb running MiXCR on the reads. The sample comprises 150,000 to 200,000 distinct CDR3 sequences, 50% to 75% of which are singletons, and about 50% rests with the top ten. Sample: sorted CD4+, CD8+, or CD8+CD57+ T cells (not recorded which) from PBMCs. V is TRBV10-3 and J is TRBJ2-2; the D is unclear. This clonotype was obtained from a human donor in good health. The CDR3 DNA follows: TGTGCCATCAGCCCAGGTACCGGGGAGCTGTTTTTT. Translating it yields CAISPGTGELFF.